This TCR beta chain was recovered during a study of T cells in Graves' hyperthyroidism and ophthalmopathy (dated by TCRdb to about 2019). About the study as a whole: Peripheral blood samples were taken at the time of initial diagnosis, prior to any treatment. To identify TCR V-J signatures that set the groups apart, the researchers used a discovery cohort of about a hundred patients, made up of fewer than 50 with Graves' ophthalmopathy and approximately 57 with stable Graves' hyperthyroidism. Whether ophthalmopathy could be predicted prospectively was tested in an independent validation cohort made up of 18 to 20 hyperthyroidism patients plus 17 patients who later progressed to ophthalmopathy. The 95 to 100 discovery patients were randomly divided into training and test sets at a 7:3 ratio. Thyroid tissue and blood T-cell repertoires from over 5 Graves' hyperthyroidism patients were also compared in the study. Following sampling, methimazole starting at 30 mg daily was given to hyperthyroidism patients, and high-dose intravenous methylprednisolone was given to ophthalmopathy patients. The paper reports TCR Vbeta CDR3 sequencing of more than 120 peripheral blood samples: approximately 41 ophthalmopathy, fewer than 85 hyperthyroidism and around 17 progressor patients.

The TCR beta CDR3 regions were amplified from RNA transcripts. The first round of RT-PCR for the TCR CDR3 was performed with the HTBI primer set and the Qiagen OneStep RT-PCR kit. The libraries were constructed in a second round of multiplex PCR and then size-selected and purified. Libraries were sequenced paired-end with 100 bp reads on an Illumina HiSeq2000. The authors' analysis ran thus. SOAPnuke was used to process the raw data, with reads discarded if the reads contained adapters or uncalled bases, had a mean Phred below 15, or lacked an exact constant-primer or identifier match. COPE v1.2.5 was used to merge the high-quality paired reads, and each unique nucleotide sequence was defined as a clonotype. MiTCR v1.1 was used to align the clonotypes against IMGT TRBV, TRBD and TRBJ reference segments. The analysis included only V-J combinations with a frequency above 0.0001, which together covered around 99% of the repertoires. A TCS score was defined as the ratio between F50 (clonal expansion) and ExV (chaos), using BLOSUM62-based TCRdist between CDR3 peptides within each V-J. Welch's t-statistics and random forest reduced just over 500 V-J features to roughly 13, which were used in a naive Bayes classifier (R e1071). TCRdb's own reprocessing of the public reads used fastp at Q25 and MiXCR and kept productive beta chains. Duplicate CDR3 protein sequences are folded into a single record with the most common DNA and genes. In this record, the V and J calls reflect TCRdb's handling and not the investigators' own analysis. The sample contains around 520,000 distinct CDR3 sequences, around 14% of them found a single time. The ten largest clones represent less than 20% of the sample.

Study-wide conclusions, independent of this receptor: During validation, the model predicted progression to ophthalmopathy a median of around 7 months ahead of onset, with more than 60% sensitivity and roughly 75% specificity. No statistical method was used to set the sample size in advance, and investigators knew the group allocation. Ophthalmopathy was separated from stable hyperthyroidism by a 13 V-J signature model, with around 90% sensitivity and about 81% specificity obtained in cross-validation and 80%/75% obtained in testing. Most expanded thyroid clonotypes (frequency above 0.001) were also found in blood, which suggests that blood repertoires may mirror thyroid immune responses.

There are 14 amino acids in the CDR3, from cysteine to phenylalanine inclusive. The only DNA kept is the CDR3, 42 bases in frame from the first base. V is cut by 6 bases and J by 5 bases, and the space between the germline ends is 14 bases. CDR1 and CDR2 (SGHTA, FQGTGA) derive from the germline V gene. Stable Graves' hyperthyroidism was defined as no progression to ophthalmopathy during 18 months of follow-up. Hyperthyroidism patients were newly diagnosed, had a disease duration of under 2 months, and were aged 18 to 65 years. The study excluded patients with uncontrolled infections, other autoimmune diseases, pregnancy or lactation. Diagnoses relied on clinical symptoms, serum thyroxine and TRAb, thyroid ultrasound and orbital computed tomography. PBMCs were isolated from about 10 ml of fresh peripheral blood by Ficoll-Paque density gradient centrifugation. Trizol reagent was used to extract total RNA, and RNA quality was then checked on an Agilent 2100 Bioanalyzer.

On this clonotype itself: Its antigen is not yet known. No much larger clonotype is one base removed from it; base qualities were not supplied.

The sequence links TRBV7-3 to TRBJ2-1, with TRBD2 perhaps the D gene, on 7 matching bases. The TCR was taken from a woman aged 18 to 35 with Graves' hyperthyroidism. Sequenced material: blood. The nucleotide sequence is given as TGTGCCAGCAGTAGAGCGGGACAAAACAATGAGCAGTTCTTC. Its amino acids are CASSRAGQNNEQFF.